The present entry profiles one TCR beta chain with its context. Indicated time point: cycle 4 day 1 (C4D1), after around six weeks of nivolumab. Every patient relapsed after autologous stem cell transplantation, and brentuximab vedotin exposure varied. Using immunoSEQ multiplex PCR, the repertoire was profiled, and TCRdb retains in-frame clones only, with some absent. Of approximately 96,000 clones in the sample, under 95% were seen once. This entry is derived from a study of PD-1 blockade in classical Hodgkin lymphoma. Germline lookup yields CDR1 SEHNR and CDR2 FQNEAQ (reference sequence). V shed 2 bases and J 2 bases; nucleotides not matched to a gene: 7. The CDR3 extends over 16 amino acids.

The TCR sequence derives from a human donor with classical Hodgkin lymphoma. This material consisted of peripheral blood mononuclear cells (PBMCs), taken before the fourth cycle of nivolumab. The V and J genes are TRBV7-9 and TRBJ2-7; 9 bases fit TRBD2. CDR3 loop: CASSLFPREGAYEQYF. Written as DNA, the CDR3 is TGTGCCAGCAGCTTATTTCCGCGGGAGGGTGCCTACGAGCAGTACTTC. The full variable domain, rest sourced from reference TRBV7-9 and TRBJ2-7, is DTGVSQNPRHKITKRGQNVTFRCDPISEHNRLYWYRQTLGQGPEFLTYFQNEAQLEKSRLLSDRFSAERPKGSFSTLEIQRTEQGDSAMYLCASSLFPREGAYEQYFGPGTRLTVT.